A single sample gave rise to the 4 T cell receptor beta chains below, sequenced in a study of blood T cell repertoires in COVID-19. Produced via immunoSEQ multiplex PCR; TCRdb's table is partial and in-frame only. The sample yields tens of thousands of clones, 80% to 90% seen once. Sequencing used peripheral blood. These receptors were taken from a woman older than 75 with active or convalescent COVID-19.

The J gene is TRBJ2-1, the V gene TRBV6-5, with 11 bases that match TRBD2. Looked up from germline, CDR1 is MNHEY and CDR2 is SVGAGI. This CDR3 region has 15 residues. V lost 7 bases to trimming and J lost 7 bases; unmatched junction nucleotides: 9. In DNA form, the CDR3 reads TGTGCCAGCAATTTACTAGCGGGAGTCGGTAATGAGCAGTTCTTC. Translated: CASNLLAGVGNEQFF.

For the CDR3, the DNA is TGTGCCAGCAGGGAGGGACTAGCGGGCCGCAATGAGCAGTTCTTC. It encodes CASREGLAGRNEQFF. The V and J genes are TRBV2 and TRBJ2-1; TRBD2 agrees at 12 bases. Losses at the gene ends were 6 bases for V and 6 bases for J; bases not matched to a gene: 6. CDR1 and CDR2 (germline): SNHLY, FYNNEI. CDR3 length equals 15 residues.

The V gene is TRBV12-3 or TRBV12-4, the J gene TRBJ1-2; D perhaps matches TRBD1 (5 bases). V dropped 2 bases and J dropped 7 bases, with 8 bases sitting between them. The CDR3 has 12 residues. The CDR3 sequence: CASSLQGLGYTF. CDR3 bases: TGTGCCAGCAGTTTACAGGGCCTTGGCTACACCTTC.

The rearrangement links TRBV7-2 to TRBJ2-1, with D perhaps TRBD2 (6 bases). V was cut by 7 bases and J by 6 bases, with 16 bases left in between. CDR1 and CDR2 (germline): SGHTA, FQGNSA. This CDR3 region has 14 residues. CDR3 coding DNA: TGTGCCAGCATCAAGCTTGGAGCGGGCAATGAGCAGTTCTTC. Amino acids: CASIKLGAGNEQFF.